A single sample gave rise to the 12 T cell receptor beta chains below, sequenced in a study of blood T cells in healthy people across ages. A second PCR of roughly 7 to 11 cycles used a sample-barcoded 5' primer and a J-beta primer mix. A single record per CDR3 protein comes from TCRdb applying MiXCR to the 5' RACE reads. The table has about 1.6 million distinct CDR3 sequences, about 31% seen once. Source material: blood. The receptors derive from a woman younger than 45 in good health.

The chain combines TRBV29-1 with TRBJ2-1; D is undetermined. This CDR3 comprises 15 residues. V was cut by 4 bases and J by 0 bases, with 13 bases left in between. Per the germline V gene, CDR1 is SQVTM and CDR2 is ANQGSEA. Written as DNA, the CDR3 is TGCAGCGTTGTCCCGGGTCTAAGCTCCTACAATGAGCAGTTCTTC. It yields the protein CSVVPGLSSYNEQFF.

This clonotype came up a few times. The chain uses TRBV12-3 or TRBV12-4 and TRBJ2-7; 7 bases are a match to TRBD1. This CDR3 has 14 residues. Trimming cost V 8 bases and J 0 bases; bases outside gene matches: 7. The CDR3, as DNA: TGTGCCAGCTCGACAGGGAGTCTCTCCTACGAGCAGTACTTC. Translating gives CASSTGSLSYEQYF.

The rearrangement uses TRBV12-3 or TRBV12-4 and TRBJ2-5; 10 positions match TRBD1. The ends lost 8 bases at V and 0 bases at J; junction bases unmatched: 9. This CDR3 is 16 amino acids long. In DNA, the CDR3 is TGTGCCAGCTCCCAGAGACAGGGGGCAAACCAAGAGACCCAGTACTTC. Residues: CASSQRQGANQETQYF.

The rearrangement links TRBV6-5 to TRBJ1-4, with a tentative D call TRBD1 (5 bases). Deletions cut 5 bases from V and 8 bases from J, with 18 bases between. This CDR3 has 15 amino acids. The germline CDR1 and CDR2 sequences are MNHEY and SVGAGI. The CDR3 spells CASSLVYRSTEKLFF. CDR3 in DNA: TGTGCCAGCAGTCTTGTCTACAGGTCGACAGAAAAACTGTTTTTT.

This sequence joins TRBV20-1 and TRBJ1-5; D is perhaps TRBD1 (6 bases). V was shortened by 7 bases and J by 3 bases, with 16 bases between the two germline ends. The CDR3 is 14 residues long. The V gene's germline CDR1 is DFQATT and CDR2 SNEGSKA (reference sequence). As DNA, the CDR3 is TGCAGTGTAACGGGGGGGGCCAACAATCAGCCCCAGCATTTT. This sequence encodes CSVTGGANNQPQHF.

In this sample, this clonotype turned up a few times. The gene calls are TRBV5-5 and TRBJ2-7, with D unresolved. The CDR3 is made up of 14 amino acids. V lost 2 bases to trimming and J lost 2 bases, with 11 bases between them. Germline values: CDR1 SGHKS, CDR2 YYEKEE (reference sequence). The CDR3 DNA follows: TGTGCCAGCAGCTTTTTTAATAACGCCTACGAGCAGTACTTC. It translates to CASSFFNNAYEQYF.

The chain links TRBV9 to TRBJ1-1; D is unclear. The V end lost 0 bases, the J end lost 5 bases, and 11 bases lay between the germline ends. The germline gives CDR1 SGDLS, CDR2 YYNGEE. The CDR3 contains 14 residues. This CDR3 reads CASSVGQAGTEAFF. The CDR3 DNA is TGTGCCAGCAGCGTAGGCCAGGCTGGGACTGAAGCTTTCTTT.

The chain combines TRBV30 with TRBJ2-5; D ambiguous. The CDR3 has 12 residues. The V gene lost 0 bases and the J gene lost 4 bases, with 6 bases spanning the gap. From germline, CDR1 is GTSNPN and CDR2 SVGIG (reference sequence). The CDR3 loop is CAWSVTLETQYF. Written as DNA, the CDR3 is TGTGCCTGGAGTGTCACTCTAGAGACCCAGTACTTC.

The chain employs TRBV25-1 and TRBJ1-2; perhaps TRBD1 as D (5 bases). Between the trimmed V and J ends, which lost 11 bases and 8 bases, there was a span of 18 bases. The CDR3 extends over 12 amino acids. CDR1 and CDR2 (germline): MGHDK, SYGVNS. CDR3 DNA sequence: TGTGCCGGCAAGACAGAGGGAGGGGGCTACACCTTC. Translating it yields CAGKTEGGGYTF.

The rearrangement uses TRBV2 and TRBJ2-2, with unresolved D. V shed 1 base and J shed 4 bases, with 7 bases lying between them. This CDR3 spans 14 amino acids. CDR1 and CDR2 (germline): SNHLY, FYNNEI. The CDR3 sequence: CASSEGLLTGELFF. CDR3 nucleotide sequence: TGTGCCAGCAGTGAAGGGCTCCTCACCGGGGAGCTGTTTTTT. The entire variable domain, with the rest obtained from reference TRBV2 and TRBJ2-2, is as follows: EPEVTQTPSHQVTQMGQEVILRCVPISNHLYFYWYRQILGQKVEFLVSFYNNEISEKSEIFDDQFSVERPDGSNFTLKIRSTKLEDSAMYFCASSEGLLTGELFFGEGSRLTVL.

CDR3 bases: TGTGCCAGCAGCCAAGATGAGGTGGGACGGACCCTCGAGGGGGAGTACTTC. Protein product: CASSQDEVGRTLEGEYF. The rearrangement links TRBV3-1 to TRBJ2-7; D may be TRBD1 (6 bases). CDR3 size: 17 residues. The germline V gene encodes CDR1 LGHDT and CDR2 YNNKEL (reference sequence). V lost 0 bases, J lost 11 bases, and 26 bases lay in between.

Only a few counts were recorded for this clonotype. V gene TRBV12-3 or TRBV12-4 combines with J gene TRBJ2-7; a weak D match, TRBD2 (6 bases). Trimming stripped 3 bases from V and 5 bases from J, with 11 bases between. The CDR3 has 13 amino acids. This CDR3 is CASSFRGVHEQYF. The CDR3 bases are TGTGCCAGCAGTTTTCGCGGGGTACACGAGCAGTACTTC.